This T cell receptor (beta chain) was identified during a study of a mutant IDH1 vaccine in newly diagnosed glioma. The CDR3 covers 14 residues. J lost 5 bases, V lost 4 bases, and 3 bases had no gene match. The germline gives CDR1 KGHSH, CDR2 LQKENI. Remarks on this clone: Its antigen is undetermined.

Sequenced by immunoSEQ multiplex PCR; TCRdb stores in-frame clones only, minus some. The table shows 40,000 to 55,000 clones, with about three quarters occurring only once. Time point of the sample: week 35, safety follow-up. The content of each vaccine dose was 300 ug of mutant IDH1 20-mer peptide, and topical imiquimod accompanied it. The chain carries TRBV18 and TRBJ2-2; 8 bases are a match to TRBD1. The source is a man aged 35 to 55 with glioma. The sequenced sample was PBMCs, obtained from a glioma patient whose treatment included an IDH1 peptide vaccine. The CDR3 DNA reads TGTGCCAGCTCACTACAGGGGGTTACCGGGGAGCTGTTTTTT. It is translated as CASSLQGVTGELFF. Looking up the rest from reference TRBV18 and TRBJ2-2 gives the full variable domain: NAGVMQNPRHLVRRRGQEARLRCSPMKGHSHVYWYRQLPEEGLKFMVYLQKENIIDESGMPKERFSAEFPKEGPSILRIQQVVRGDSAAYFCASSLQGVTGELFFGEGSRLTVL.